This TCR beta chain was sequenced in a study of T cells in Graves' hyperthyroidism and ophthalmopathy. The source material, RNA transcripts, was used to amplify TCR beta CDR3 regions. HTBI primers were the set used in a first-round RT-PCR of the TCR CDR3. TCRdb re-derived calls from the multiplex PCR reads in MiXCR, one entry per CDR3 protein. Among more than 300,000 distinct CDR3 sequences listed, approximately 15% were seen once. This clonotype has ten or more counts. From germline, CDR1 is SGHTA and CDR2 FQGNSA. This CDR3 comprises 15 residues. V gave up 1 base and J gave up 3 bases; unmatched junction bases: 6.

Sequencing input: blood. J is TRBJ2-7 and V is TRBV7-2, with 7 nucleotides matching TRBD2. The TCR was taken from a woman in her 30s with Graves' hyperthyroidism. The CDR3 reads CASSLEVAGYYEQYF. For the CDR3, the DNA is TGTGCCAGCAGCTTAGAAGTAGCGGGTTACTACGAGCAGTACTTC.